This TCR beta chain originates from a study of blood T cell repertoires in COVID-19. The overall study: Samples came from the United States, Italy and Spain, spanning acute and convalescent COVID-19.

V lost 0 bases and J 3 bases, leaving 9 bases between the germline ends. The CDR3 loop spans 15 amino acids. Germline CDR1 reads SGHDT; CDR2 reads YYEEEE. Some clones are missing from TCRdb's copy, which holds only in-frame ones; the method was immunoSEQ multiplex PCR. The sample has approximately 270,000 clones; around 89% are singletons. The sequenced sample was peripheral blood. The receptor was derived from a man between 25 and 39 years old with acute or convalescent COVID-19. The chain uses TRBV5-6 and TRBJ1-4; possibly TRBD1 for D (6 bases). CDR3 protein: CASSLVGASNEKLFF. In DNA form, the CDR3 reads TGTGCCAGCAGCTTGGTGGGGGCGTCTAATGAAAAACTGTTTTTT.